These 29 T cell receptor beta chains share one sample of origin, sequenced in a study of OX40 agonist ivuxolimab in advanced cancers. Some clones are missing from TCRdb's copy, which holds only in-frame ones; the method was immunoSEQ multiplex PCR. The sample yields 90,000 or so clones, about 89% seen once. Sequencing was performed on CD4+ or CD8+ T cells sorted from blood, taken in a trial of the OX40 agonist ivuxolimab. Receptor source: an adult with an advanced solid tumor such as melanoma, head and neck, liver or kidney cancer.

The genes are TRBV9 and TRBJ1-3; 10 positions match TRBD1. The germline gives CDR1 SGDLS, CDR2 YYNGEE. V dropped 4 bases and J dropped 3; count of bases not matched to a gene: 7. This CDR3 contains 16 residues. The CDR3 nucleotides read TGTGCCAGCAGCCCCAGGACAGGGGGGTATGGAAACACCATATATTTT. It encodes CASSPRTGGYGNTIYF.

This rearrangement joins TRBV7-2 to TRBJ2-1; no clear D gene. The CDR3 spans 11 residues. The germline V gene has CDR1 SGHTA and CDR2 FQGNSA. V shed 1 base and J shed 9 bases, with 4 bases lying between them. CDR3: CASSLGPEQFF. In nucleotides, the CDR3 is TGTGCCAGCAGCTTAGGGCCTGAGCAGTTCTTC.

The genes are TRBV28 and TRBJ1-4; 8 bases are a match to TRBD1. The germline gives CDR1 MDHEN, CDR2 SYDVKM. The CDR3 has 14 residues. The V and J ends lost 2 bases and 8 bases, in that order; junction bases with no gene match: 4. CDR3 region: CASSLGQGGEKLFF. DNA of the CDR3: TGTGCCAGCAGTTTAGGACAGGGAGGGGAAAAACTGTTTTTT. Full variable domain (remainder filled in from reference TRBV28 and TRBJ1-4): DVKVTQSSRYLVKRTGEKVFLECVQDMDHENMFWYRQDPGLGLRLIYFSYDVKMKEKGDIPEGYSVSREKKERFSLILESASTNQTSMYLCASSLGQGGEKLFFGSGTQLSVL.

This chain connects TRBV7-8 to TRBJ1-3, with 8 bases that match TRBD1. The CDR3 has 16 amino acids. Germline V gives CDR1 SGHVS, CDR2 FQNEAQ. The V gene end was trimmed by 3 bases and the J gene end by 0 bases; junction bases not matched to a gene: 4. The DNA for the CDR3 is TGTGCCAGCAGCTTTAACAGGGGGTACTCTGGAAACACCATATATTTT. It yields the protein CASSFNRGYSGNTIYF.

The CDR3 loop reads CASSRGTGTYTEAFF. CDR3 in DNA: TGTGCCAGCAGCCGGGGGACCGGAACTTACACTGAAGCTTTCTTT. This chain joins TRBV7-3 and TRBJ1-1, with D tentatively TRBD1 (5 bases). The germline gives CDR1 SGHTA, CDR2 FQGTGA. The CDR3 is 15 amino acids. The V end was cut by 5 bases, the J end by 3 bases, with 16 bases between.

The chain recombines TRBV6-5 with TRBJ1-1; tentatively, D is TRBD1 (5 bases). Between the trimmed V and J ends, which lost 2 bases and 4 bases, there was a span of 8 bases. This CDR3 is built from 13 residues. Germline loops: CDR1 MNHEY, CDR2 SVGAGI. CDR3 sequence reads: CASSYGGGTEAFF. For the CDR3, the DNA is TGTGCCAGCAGTTACGGGGGGGGCACTGAAGCTTTCTTT.

This sequence joins TRBV30 and TRBJ2-7; no definite D call. V was shortened by 2 bases and J by 1 base, with 9 bases between the two germline ends. This CDR3 is 13 amino acids long. Germline values: CDR1 GTSNPN, CDR2 SVGIG (reference sequence). CDR3 in amino acids: CAWSRRLSYEQYV. As DNA, the CDR3 is TGTGCCTGGAGTCGTAGACTTTCCTACGAGCAGTACGTC.

The J gene is TRBJ2-7, the V gene TRBV2; 8 positions match TRBD2. From germline, CDR1 is SNHLY and CDR2 FYNNEI. Losses at the gene ends were 4 bases for V and 2 bases for J; bases not matched to a gene: 4. The CDR3 contains 14 residues. The CDR3 spells CASSAGRGAYEQYV. CDR3 nucleotide sequence: TGTGCCAGCAGTGCGGGGCGGGGGGCCTACGAGCAGTACGTC.

This CDR3 reads CSVEGPSGRFYEQFF. CDR3 bases: TGCAGCGTTGAGGGGCCTAGCGGGAGGTTCTATGAGCAGTTCTTC. The chain combines TRBV29-1 with TRBJ2-1; TRBD2 aligns across 11 bases. Germline-derived CDR1 and CDR2 are SQVTM and ANQGSEA. Trimming cost V 3 bases and J 8 bases; bases outside gene matches: 9. The CDR3 totals 15 residues.

The V gene is TRBV5-6, the J gene TRBJ1-5; possible D gene TRBD1, 5 bases. The V end lost 0 bases, the J end lost 8 bases, and 12 bases lay between the germline ends. This CDR3 contains 14 residues. Germline CDR1 SGHDT, CDR2 YYEEEE. CDR3 DNA: TGTGCCAGCAGCTTGGGGGACCGAGGGGAGCCCCAGCATTTT. It encodes CASSLGDRGEPQHF.

The V call is TRBV27, the J call TRBJ1-5; D possibly corresponds to TRBD1 (6 bases). The V end lost 3 bases, the J end lost 0 bases, and 12 bases lay between the germline ends. This CDR3 region has 16 residues. The germline CDR1 and CDR2 sequences are MNHEY and SMNVEV (reference sequence). The CDR3 region is CASSLDSSYSNQPQHF. The CDR3 nucleotides read TGTGCCAGCAGTTTGGACAGCTCGTATAGCAATCAGCCCCAGCATTTT.

This chain uses TRBV9 with TRBJ2-3; D is uncertain. In germline, CDR1 is SGDLS, CDR2 YYNGEE. V was cut by 0 bases and J by 2 bases, with 10 bases left in between. This CDR3 has 15 residues. The CDR3 bases are TGTGCCAGCAGCGTAGAAGTGGGCTTCACAGATACGCAGTATTTT. Its protein is CASSVEVGFTDTQYF. Looking up the rest from reference TRBV9 and TRBJ2-3 gives the full variable domain: DSGVTQTPKHLITATGQRVTLRCSPRSGDLSVYWYQQSLDQGLQFLIQYYNGEERAKGNILERFSAQQFPDLHSELNLSSLELGDSALYFCASSVEVGFTDTQYFGPGTRLTVL.

The genes are TRBV27 and TRBJ2-3; D not certain. CDR1 MNHEY and CDR2 SMNVEV come from the germline V gene (reference sequence). The CDR3 length is 12 residues. Trimming left V 10 bases short and J 2 bases short, with 10 bases between. The CDR3 loop reads CATLELTDTQYF. The CDR3 DNA follows: TGTGCCACTCTGGAGCTCACAGATACGCAGTATTTT.

This chain uses TRBV14 with TRBJ2-6; D possibly matches TRBD1 or TRBD2 (5 bases each). The CDR3 loop spans 15 amino acids. V was clipped by 6 bases and J by 0 bases, with 9 bases between them. Per the germline V gene, CDR1 is SGHDN and CDR2 is FVKESK. CDR3 bases: TGTGCCAGCAGAACCGGGGCCTCTGGGGCCAACGTCCTGACTTTC. Amino acids: CASRTGASGANVLTF.

V and J are TRBV7-2 and TRBJ2-1; D might be TRBD1 or TRBD2, each matching 6 bases. Between the trimmed V and J ends, which lost 5 bases and 2 bases, there was a span of 13 bases. In germline, CDR1 is SGHTA, CDR2 FQGNSA. The CDR3 runs 15 residues. DNA for the CDR3: TGTGCCAGCAGCCCCCGGGGGCCCCCCTACAATGAGCAGTTCTTC. It translates to CASSPRGPPYNEQFF.

The chain is built from TRBV6-6 and TRBJ2-7, with D hard to call. V lost 5 bases and J 10 bases, leaving 15 bases between the germline ends. The germline V gene encodes CDR1 MNHNY and CDR2 SVGAGI (reference sequence). The CDR3 has 12 residues. The CDR3 loop reads CASSQGPKSQYV. The CDR3 coding sequence is TGTGCCAGCAGTCAAGGACCCAAGAGTCAGTACGTC.

The chain uses TRBV10-2 and TRBJ2-1; the match to TRBD2 covers 7 bases. Trimming cost V 6 bases and J 5 bases; bases outside gene matches: 4. CDR1 and CDR2 from the germline V gene are WSHSY and SAAADI. This CDR3 comprises 13 residues. The CDR3 sequence: CASRLADHNEQFF. Here the CDR3 DNA reads TGCGCCAGCAGGCTAGCGGATCACAATGAGCAGTTCTTC.

CDR3 bases: TGCCCCGACGACCAGCCCCACACAGGGATTGGCGATACGCAGTATTTT. Protein: CPDDQPHTGIGDTQYF. The chain combines TRBV4-3 with TRBJ2-3, with a tentative D call TRBD1 (6 bases). Germline CDR1 reads LGHNA; CDR2 reads YSLEER. The CDR3 runs 16 residues.

The chain is built from TRBV28 and TRBJ2-1, with 15 bases matching TRBD2. Germline CDR1 MDHEN, CDR2 SYDVKM. The junction had 4 bases not matched to a gene; V was cut back by 4 bases and J by 6 bases. There are 16 residues in the CDR3. CDR3 DNA: TGTGCCAGCAGTTACAGGACTAGCGGGAGGGCCAATGAGCAGTTCTTC. It yields the protein CASSYRTSGRANEQFF. Full variable domain (rest looked up from reference TRBV28 and TRBJ2-1): DVKVTQSSRYLVKRTGEKVFLECVQDMDHENMFWYRQDPGLGLRLIYFSYDVKMKEKGDIPEGYSVSREKKERFSLILESASTNQTSMYLCASSYRTSGRANEQFFGPGTRLTVL.

The chain carries TRBV30 and TRBJ2-2, with TRBD2 as a possible D gene (5 bases). Trimming shortened V by 2 bases and J by 4 bases, and 14 bases separated the two germline ends. The CDR3 is 15 amino acids. Germline values: CDR1 GTSNPN, CDR2 SVGIG (reference sequence). The CDR3 nucleotides read TGTGCCTGGAGTTTTATAGGACTGACCACCGGGGAGCTGTTTTTT. It specifies CAWSFIGLTTGELFF.

The V call is TRBV29-1, the J call TRBJ2-2, with 11 bases aligning to TRBD2. This CDR3 has 15 amino acids. J was trimmed by 3 bases and V by 7 bases; bases with no gene match: 7. CDR1 and CDR2 (germline): SQVTM, ANQGSEA. The CDR3 loop is CSAQGLADHTGELFF. The CDR3 nucleotides are TGCAGCGCTCAGGGACTAGCGGATCACACCGGGGAGCTGTTTTTT.

The J gene is TRBJ2-3, the V gene TRBV5-6, with TRBD1 identical over 8 bases. The V segment lost 1 base and the J segment 5 bases; nucleotides outside the gene matches: 9. CDR1 SGHDT and CDR2 YYEEEE come from the germline V gene. The CDR3 loop spans 16 amino acids. CDR3 sequence (DNA): TGTGCCAGCAGCTTGTTATACAGAGACAGGGGAGATACGCAGTATTTT. Protein sequence: CASSLLYRDRGDTQYF.

The chain recombines TRBV27 with TRBJ2-7; D is ambiguous. Per germline, CDR1 MNHEY and CDR2 SMNVEV (reference sequence). There are 11 residues in the CDR3. V was trimmed by 8 bases and J by 3 bases, leaving 8 bases between them. For the CDR3, the DNA is TGTGCCAGCGGAATCTACTACGAGCAGTACTTC. Encoded protein: CASGIYYEQYF.

The chain joins TRBV14 to TRBJ2-1; a possible D gene is TRBD1 (5 bases). Per the germline V gene, CDR1 is SGHDN and CDR2 is FVKESK. The ends were cut back, 0 bases at V and 9 bases at J, with 12 bases in the middle. There are 14 residues in the CDR3. CDR3 protein: CASSQEWGFGEQFF. CDR3 nucleotide sequence: TGTGCCAGCAGCCAAGAGTGGGGCTTTGGTGAGCAGTTCTTC.

This clone was seen a few times. The chain employs TRBV30 and TRBJ1-6, with TRBD1 matching 8 bases. From germline, CDR1 is GTSNPN and CDR2 SVGIG (reference sequence). The CDR3 is 14 amino acids. V trimming: 3 bases; J trimming: 8 bases; junction bases outside the gene matches: 6. The CDR3 DNA is TGTGCCTGGAGCCTCGGACAGGGCTATTCACCCCTCCACTTT. Translating it yields CAWSLGQGYSPLHF.

The chain links TRBV7-8 to TRBJ1-1, with 12 bases aligning to TRBD1. The CDR3 has 16 amino acids. Germline trimming cut 6 bases from V and 4 bases from J; bases unmatched to any gene: 9. Germline values: CDR1 SGHVS, CDR2 FQNEAQ. CDR3 DNA sequence: TGTGCCAGCAGATGGGGGACAGGGGGCCTTACCACTGAAGCTTTCTTT. It is translated as CASRWGTGGLTTEAFF.

The chain joins TRBV28 to TRBJ2-7; TRBD1 aligns across 9 bases. V trimming: 4 bases; J trimming: 5 bases; junction bases outside the gene matches: 0. This CDR3 contains 12 residues. Germline CDR1 reads MDHEN; CDR2 reads SYDVKM. The CDR3 loop is CASSWTGDEQYF. CDR3 nucleotide sequence: TGTGCCAGCAGTTGGACAGGGGACGAGCAGTACTTC.

This chain connects TRBV7-3 to TRBJ1-1; the D gene is possibly TRBD1 (6 bases). The CDR3 runs to 15 residues. Germline V gene lookup returns CDR1 SGHTA and CDR2 FQGTGA. The ends were cut back, 1 base at V and 1 base at J, with 10 bases in the middle. The CDR3, as DNA: TGTGCCAGCAGCTTAATTCGACAGGAGAACACTGAAGCTTTCTTT. Translating gives CASSLIRQENTEAFF.

The rearrangement joins TRBV19 to TRBJ2-6; D is undetermined. In germline, CDR1 is LNHDA, CDR2 SQIVND (reference sequence). The ends were cut back, 3 bases at V and 0 bases at J, with 6 bases in the middle. This CDR3 has 15 amino acids. This CDR3 reads CASSIFDSGANVLTF. The CDR3 region has the DNA TGTGCCAGTAGTATCTTTGACTCTGGGGCCAACGTCCTGACTTTC.